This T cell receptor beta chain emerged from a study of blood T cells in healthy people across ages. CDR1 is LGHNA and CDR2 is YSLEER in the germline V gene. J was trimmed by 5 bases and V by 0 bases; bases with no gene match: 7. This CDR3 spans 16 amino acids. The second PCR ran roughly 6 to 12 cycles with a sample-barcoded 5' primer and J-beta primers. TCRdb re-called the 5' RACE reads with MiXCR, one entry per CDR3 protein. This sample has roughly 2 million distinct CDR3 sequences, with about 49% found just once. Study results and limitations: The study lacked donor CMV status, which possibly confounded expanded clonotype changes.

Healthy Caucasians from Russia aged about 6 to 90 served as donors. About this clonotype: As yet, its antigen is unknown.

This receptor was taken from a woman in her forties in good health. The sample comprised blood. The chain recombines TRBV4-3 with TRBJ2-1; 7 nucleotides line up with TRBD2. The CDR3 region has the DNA TGCGCCAGCAGCCAAGATCTAGGCGGGGGACACAATGAGCAGTTCTTC. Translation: CASSQDLGGGHNEQFF.